This T cell receptor (beta chain) was found in a study of T cells in Graves' hyperthyroidism and ophthalmopathy. General study results and limits: Model-based prediction identified ophthalmopathy a median around 6.5 months prior to its onset.

Points on this clonotype: What it binds is not known.

From germline, CDR1 is GTSNPN and CDR2 SVGIG (reference sequence). The CDR3 is 15 residues long. The V segment lost 2 bases and the J segment 4 bases; nucleotides outside the gene matches: 7. Patients aged 18 to 65 had newly diagnosed hyperthyroidism lasting under 2 months. Amplification of TCR beta CDR3 regions was performed using RNA transcripts as template. A first-round RT-PCR of the TCR CDR3 used the HTBI primer set. Using its own MiXCR run on the multiplex PCR reads, TCRdb lists one record per CDR3 protein. The sample shows hundreds of thousands of distinct CDR3 sequences, approximately 16% of them seen only once.

The sequencing input was blood. The chain joins TRBV30 to TRBJ2-2, with TRBD2 identical over 7 bases. This TCR was sampled from a woman aged 18-30 years with Graves' hyperthyroidism. CDR3 amino acids: CAWSNGLVATGELFF. The CDR3 DNA reads as TGTGCCTGGAGTAACGGACTAGTCGCCACCGGGGAGCTGTTTTTT.